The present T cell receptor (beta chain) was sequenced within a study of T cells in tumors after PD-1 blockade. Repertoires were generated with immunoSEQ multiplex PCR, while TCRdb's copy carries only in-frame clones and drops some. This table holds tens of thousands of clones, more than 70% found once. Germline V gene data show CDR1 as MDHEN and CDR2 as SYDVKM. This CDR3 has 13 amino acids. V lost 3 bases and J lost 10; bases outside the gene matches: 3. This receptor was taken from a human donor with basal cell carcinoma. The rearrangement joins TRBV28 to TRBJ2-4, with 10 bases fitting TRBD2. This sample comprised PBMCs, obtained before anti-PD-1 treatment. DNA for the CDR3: TGTGCCAGCAGTTTCGTAGCGGGGGGTATTCAGTACTTC. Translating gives CASSFVAGGIQYF.